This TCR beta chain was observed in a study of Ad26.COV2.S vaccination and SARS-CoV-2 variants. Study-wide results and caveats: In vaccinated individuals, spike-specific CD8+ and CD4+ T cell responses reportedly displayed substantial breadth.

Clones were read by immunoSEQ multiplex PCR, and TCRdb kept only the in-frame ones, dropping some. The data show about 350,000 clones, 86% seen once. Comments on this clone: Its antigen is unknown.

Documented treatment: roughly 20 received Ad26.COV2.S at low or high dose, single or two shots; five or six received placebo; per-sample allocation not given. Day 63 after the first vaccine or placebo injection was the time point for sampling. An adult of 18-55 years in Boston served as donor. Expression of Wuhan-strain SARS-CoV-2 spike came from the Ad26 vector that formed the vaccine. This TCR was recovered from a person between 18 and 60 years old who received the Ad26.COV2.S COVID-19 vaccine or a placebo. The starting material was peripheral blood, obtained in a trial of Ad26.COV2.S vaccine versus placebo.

For the CDR3, the DNA is TGTGCCAGCAGCTTGGGTGGGACGGTGAACACTGAAGCTTTCTTT. Encoded protein: CASSLGGTVNTEAFF. The chain combines TRBV5-8 with TRBJ1-1; TRBD1 is a possible D gene (5 bases). There are 15 residues in the CDR3. Germline V CDR1 and CDR2: SGHTS, YDEGEE. V shed 0 bases and J shed 0 bases, with 9 bases lying between them.